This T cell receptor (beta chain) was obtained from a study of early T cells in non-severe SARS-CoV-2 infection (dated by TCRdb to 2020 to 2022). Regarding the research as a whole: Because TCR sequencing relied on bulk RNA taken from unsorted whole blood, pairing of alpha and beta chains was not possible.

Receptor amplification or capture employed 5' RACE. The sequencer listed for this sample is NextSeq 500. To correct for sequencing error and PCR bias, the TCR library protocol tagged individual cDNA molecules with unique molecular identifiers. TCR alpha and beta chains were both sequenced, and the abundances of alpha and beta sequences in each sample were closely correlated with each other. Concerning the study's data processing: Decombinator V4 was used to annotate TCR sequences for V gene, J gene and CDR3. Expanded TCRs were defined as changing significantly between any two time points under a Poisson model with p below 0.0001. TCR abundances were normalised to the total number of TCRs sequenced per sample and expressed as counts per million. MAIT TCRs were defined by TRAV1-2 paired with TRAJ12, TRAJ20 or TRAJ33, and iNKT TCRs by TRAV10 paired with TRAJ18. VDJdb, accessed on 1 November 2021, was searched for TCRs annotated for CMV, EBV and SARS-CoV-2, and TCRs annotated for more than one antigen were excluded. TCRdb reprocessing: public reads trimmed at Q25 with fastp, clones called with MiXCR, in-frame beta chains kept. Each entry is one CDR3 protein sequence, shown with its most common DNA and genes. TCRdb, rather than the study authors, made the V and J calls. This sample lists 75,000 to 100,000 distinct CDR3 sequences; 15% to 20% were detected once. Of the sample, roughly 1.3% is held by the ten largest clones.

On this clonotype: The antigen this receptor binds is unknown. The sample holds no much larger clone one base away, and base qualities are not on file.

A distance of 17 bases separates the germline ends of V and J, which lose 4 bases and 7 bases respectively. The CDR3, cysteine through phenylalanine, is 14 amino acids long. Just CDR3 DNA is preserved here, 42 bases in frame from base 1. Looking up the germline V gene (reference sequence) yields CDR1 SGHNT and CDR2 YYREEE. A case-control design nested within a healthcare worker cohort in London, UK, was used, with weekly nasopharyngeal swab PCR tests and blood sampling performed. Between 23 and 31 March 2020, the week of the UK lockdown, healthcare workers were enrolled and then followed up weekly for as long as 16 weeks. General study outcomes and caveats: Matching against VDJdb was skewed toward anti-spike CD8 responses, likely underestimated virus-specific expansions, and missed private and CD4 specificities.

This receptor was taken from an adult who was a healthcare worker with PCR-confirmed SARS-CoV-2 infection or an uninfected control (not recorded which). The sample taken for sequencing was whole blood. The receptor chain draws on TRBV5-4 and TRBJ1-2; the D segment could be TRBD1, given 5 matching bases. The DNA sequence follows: TGTGCCAGCAGCCCCGGGGCCAGGCGGGGTGGCTACACCTTC. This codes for CASSPGARRGGYTF.